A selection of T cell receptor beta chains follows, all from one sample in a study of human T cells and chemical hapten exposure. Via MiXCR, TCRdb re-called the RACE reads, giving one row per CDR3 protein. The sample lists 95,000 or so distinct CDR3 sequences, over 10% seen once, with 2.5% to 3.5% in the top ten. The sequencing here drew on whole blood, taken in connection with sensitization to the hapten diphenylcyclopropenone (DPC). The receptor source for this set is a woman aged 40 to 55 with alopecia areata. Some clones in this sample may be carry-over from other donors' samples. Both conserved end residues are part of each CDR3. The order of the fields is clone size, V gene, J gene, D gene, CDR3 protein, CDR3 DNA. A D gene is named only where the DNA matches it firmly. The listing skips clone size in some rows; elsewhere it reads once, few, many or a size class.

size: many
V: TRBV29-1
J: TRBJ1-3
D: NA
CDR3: CSTRTEGNTIYF
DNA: TGCAGCACCAGGACGGAGGGAAACACCATATATTTT

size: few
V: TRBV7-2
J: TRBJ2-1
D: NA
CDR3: CASSLLGRLNEQFF
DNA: TGTGCCAGCAGCTTACTCGGACGCCTCAATGAGCAGTTCTTC

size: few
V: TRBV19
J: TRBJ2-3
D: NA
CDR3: CASRFSVSTDTQYF
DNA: TGTGCCAGTAGGTTTAGCGTTAGCACAGATACGCAGTATTTT

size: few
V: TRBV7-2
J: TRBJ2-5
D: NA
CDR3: CASKTSATAFQETQYF
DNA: TGTGCCAGCAAGACGAGCGCAACAGCGTTCCAAGAGACCCAGTACTTC

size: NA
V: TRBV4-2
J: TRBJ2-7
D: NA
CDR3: CASRDEGAYEQYF
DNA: TGTGCCAGCAGGGACGAGGGGGCCTACGAGCAGTACTTC

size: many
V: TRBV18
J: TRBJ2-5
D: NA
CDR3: CASSPDSSVSYF
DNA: TGTGCCAGCTCACCCGACAGCTCCGTATCGTACTTC

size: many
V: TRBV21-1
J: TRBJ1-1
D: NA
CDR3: CASSRSRGNTEAFF
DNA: TGTGCCAGCAGCAGGAGCAGGGGAAACACTGAAGCTTTCTTT

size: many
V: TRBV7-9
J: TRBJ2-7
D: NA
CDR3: CASSLGSNEQYF
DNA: TGTGCCAGCAGCTTAGGCAGTAACGAGCAGTACTTC

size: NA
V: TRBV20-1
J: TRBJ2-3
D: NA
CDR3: CSAKPAGTSTDTQYF
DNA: TGCAGTGCAAAACCTGCCGGTACTAGCACAGATACGCAGTATTTT

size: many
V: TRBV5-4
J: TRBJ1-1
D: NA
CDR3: CASSWPGETEAFF
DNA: TGTGCCAGCAGCTGGCCGGGAGAAACTGAAGCTTTCTTT

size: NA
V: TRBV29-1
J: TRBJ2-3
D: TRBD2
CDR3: CSVEIAGGYGDTQYF
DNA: TGCAGCGTTGAGATAGCGGGAGGTTACGGAGATACGCAGTATTTT

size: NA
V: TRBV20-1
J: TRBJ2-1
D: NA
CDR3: CSALGNEQFF
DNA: TGCAGTGCCCTGGGTAATGAGCAGTTCTTC

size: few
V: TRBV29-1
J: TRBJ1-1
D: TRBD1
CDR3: CSSHRGPEAFF
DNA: TGCAGCTCACACAGGGGCCCTGAAGCTTTCTTT

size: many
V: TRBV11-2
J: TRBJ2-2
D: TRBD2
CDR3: CASSYPDAGGPGELFF
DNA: TGTGCCAGCAGCTATCCGGACGCGGGAGGGCCCGGGGAGCTGTTTTTT

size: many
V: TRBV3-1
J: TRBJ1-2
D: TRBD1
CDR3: CASTPRGQGPGGYTF
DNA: TGTGCCAGCACTCCCCGCGGACAGGGTCCTGGTGGCTACACCTTC

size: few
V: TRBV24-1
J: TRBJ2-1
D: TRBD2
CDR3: CATSAPWGTSGGGNEQFF
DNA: TGTGCCACCAGTGCCCCTTGGGGGACTAGCGGGGGCGGCAATGAGCAGTTCTTC

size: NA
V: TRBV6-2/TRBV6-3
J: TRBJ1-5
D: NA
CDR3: CASSGDGPPSNQPQHF
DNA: TGTGCCAGCAGTGGGGACGGACCTCCCAGCAATCAGCCCCAGCATTTT

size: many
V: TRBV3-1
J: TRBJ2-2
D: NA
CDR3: CASSQGPAGGELFF
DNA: TGTGCCAGCAGCCAAGGGCCGGCGGGCGGGGAGCTGTTTTTT

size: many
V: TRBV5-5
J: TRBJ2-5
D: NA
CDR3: CASSLVHRGGETQYF
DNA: TGTGCCAGCAGCTTGGTACACAGGGGAGGGGAGACCCAGTACTTC

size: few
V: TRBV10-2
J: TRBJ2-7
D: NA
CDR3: CASSEFISYEQYF
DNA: TGCGCCAGCAGTGAGTTCATCTCCTACGAGCAGTACTTC

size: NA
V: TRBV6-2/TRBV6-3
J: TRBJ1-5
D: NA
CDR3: CASSYRRDGPNQPQHF
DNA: TGTGCCAGCAGTTACCGCCGGGACGGCCCGAATCAGCCCCAGCATTTT

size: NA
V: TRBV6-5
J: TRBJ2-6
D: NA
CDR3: CASKSRGTQVNSGANVLTF
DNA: TGTGCCAGCAAGTCCCGGGGGACACAGGTGAACTCTGGGGCCAACGTCCTGACTTTC

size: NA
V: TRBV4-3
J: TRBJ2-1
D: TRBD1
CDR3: CASSQVRGQGANEQFF
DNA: TGCGCCAGCAGCCAAGTACGGGGACAGGGGGCAAATGAGCAGTTCTTC

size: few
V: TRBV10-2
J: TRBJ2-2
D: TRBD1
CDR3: CASSAGQGYAGELFF
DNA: TGCGCCAGCAGTGCGGGACAGGGGTACGCCGGGGAGCTGTTTTTT

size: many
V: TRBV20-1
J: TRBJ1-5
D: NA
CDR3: CSARGQEYQPQHF
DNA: TGCAGTGCTAGAGGGCAGGAATATCAGCCCCAGCATTTT

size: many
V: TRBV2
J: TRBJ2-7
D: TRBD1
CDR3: CASSGIYGTGGGLEQYF
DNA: TGTGCCAGCAGTGGGATATATGGGACAGGGGGGGGTCTCGAGCAGTACTTC

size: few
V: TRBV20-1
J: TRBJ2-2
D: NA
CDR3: CSANRGNTGELFF
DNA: TGCAGTGCGAACCGGGGGAACACCGGGGAGCTGTTTTTT

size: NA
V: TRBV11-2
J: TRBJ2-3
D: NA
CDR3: CASSPMADTQYF
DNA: TGTGCCAGCAGCCCCATGGCAGATACGCAGTATTTT

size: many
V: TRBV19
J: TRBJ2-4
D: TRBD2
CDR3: CASSIRREGKNIQYF
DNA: TGTGCCAGTAGTATCCGGCGGGAGGGCAAAAACATTCAGTACTTC

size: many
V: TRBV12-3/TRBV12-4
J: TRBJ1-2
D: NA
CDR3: CASSPTPTTNYGYTF
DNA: TGTGCCAGCAGTCCAACTCCGACAACTAACTATGGCTACACCTTC

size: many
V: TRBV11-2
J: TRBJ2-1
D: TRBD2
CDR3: CASSRTSGFSYNEQFF
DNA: TGTGCCAGCAGCCGGACTAGCGGCTTCTCCTACAATGAGCAGTTCTTC

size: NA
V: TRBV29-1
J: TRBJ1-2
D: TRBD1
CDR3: CSVLQGANYGYTF
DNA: TGCAGCGTACTACAGGGGGCTAACTATGGCTACACCTTC

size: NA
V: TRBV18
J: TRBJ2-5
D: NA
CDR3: CASSKPQGSQETQYF
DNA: TGTGCCAGCTCAAAGCCTCAGGGCTCCCAAGAGACCCAGTACTTC

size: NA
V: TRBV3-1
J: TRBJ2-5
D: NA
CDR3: CASSRMQETQYF
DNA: TGTGCCAGCAGCCGGATGCAAGAGACCCAGTACTTC

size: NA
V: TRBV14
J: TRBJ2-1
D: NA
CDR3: CASRRGVEQFF
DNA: TGTGCCAGCAGGCGGGGCGTTGAGCAGTTCTTC

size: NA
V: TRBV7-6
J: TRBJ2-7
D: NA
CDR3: CASSLAPQGYEQYF
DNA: TGTGCCAGCAGCTTAGCCCCCCAGGGGTACGAGCAGTACTTC

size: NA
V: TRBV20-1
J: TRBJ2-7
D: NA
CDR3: CSGARGERREQYF
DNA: TGCAGTGGGGCGAGGGGGGAGCGGCGTGAGCAGTACTTC

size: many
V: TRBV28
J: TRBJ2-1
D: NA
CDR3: CASTPFTGLVAGYNEQFF
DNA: TGTGCCAGCACTCCCTTCACGGGGCTCGTCGCTGGGTACAATGAGCAGTTCTTC

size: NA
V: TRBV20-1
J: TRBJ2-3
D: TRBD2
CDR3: CSAHRGGPDTQYF
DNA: TGCAGTGCTCATCGGGGGGGCCCAGATACGCAGTATTTT

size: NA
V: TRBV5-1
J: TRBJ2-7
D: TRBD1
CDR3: CASSLQGGTGSYEQYF
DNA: TGCGCCAGCAGCCTCCAAGGTGGGACAGGGAGTTACGAGCAGTACTTC

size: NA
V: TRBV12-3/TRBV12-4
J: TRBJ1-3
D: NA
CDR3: CASSSRDTIYF
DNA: TGTGCCAGCAGTTCAAGGGACACCATATATTTT

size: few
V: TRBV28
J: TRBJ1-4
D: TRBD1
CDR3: CASSLWDRQLFF
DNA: TGTGCCAGCAGTTTATGGGACAGGCAACTGTTTTTT

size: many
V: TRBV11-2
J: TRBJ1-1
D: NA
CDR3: CASSVGRQTEAFF
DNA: TGTGCCAGCAGTGTTGGACGCCAGACTGAAGCTTTCTTT

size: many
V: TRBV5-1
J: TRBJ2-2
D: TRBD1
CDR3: CASSWTGDTGELFF
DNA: TGCGCCAGCAGCTGGACAGGTGACACCGGGGAGCTGTTTTTT

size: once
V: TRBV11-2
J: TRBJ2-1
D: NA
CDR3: CASSLSGNEQFF
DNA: TGTGCCAGCAGCCTGAGTGGCAATGAGCAGTTCTTC

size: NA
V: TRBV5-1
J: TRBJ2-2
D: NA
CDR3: CASSASTGGTGELFF
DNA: TGCGCCAGCAGCGCTTCAACCGGAGGGACCGGGGAGCTGTTTTTT

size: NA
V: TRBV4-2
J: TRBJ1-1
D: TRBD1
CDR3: CASSQDPGQGTGKAFF
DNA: TGTGCCAGCAGCCAAGATCCGGGACAGGGGACGGGGAAAGCTTTCTTT

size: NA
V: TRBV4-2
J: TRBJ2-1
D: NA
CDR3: CASSQDLVRDAYNEQFF
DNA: TGTGCCAGCAGCCAAGATTTGGTCCGGGACGCCTACAATGAGCAGTTCTTC

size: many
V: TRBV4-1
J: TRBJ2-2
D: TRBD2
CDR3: CASSLLSRGMTGELFF
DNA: TGCGCCAGCAGCCTCCTCTCGCGGGGGATGACCGGGGAGCTGTTTTTT

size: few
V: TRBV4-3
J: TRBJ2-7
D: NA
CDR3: CASSQDPGTDSYEQYF
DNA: TGCGCCAGCAGCCAAGACCCCGGGACGGACTCCTACGAGCAGTACTTC

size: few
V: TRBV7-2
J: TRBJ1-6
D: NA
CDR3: CASSQKTGSYNSPLHF
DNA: TGTGCCAGCAGCCAGAAAACAGGGTCTTATAATTCACCCCTCCACTTT

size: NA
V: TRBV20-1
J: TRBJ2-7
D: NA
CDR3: CSASPLWEQYF
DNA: TGCAGTGCTAGCCCGCTGTGGGAGCAGTACTTC

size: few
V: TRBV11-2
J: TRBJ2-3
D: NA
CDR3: CASSSVQYF
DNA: TGTGCCAGCAGCTCCGTACAGTATTTT

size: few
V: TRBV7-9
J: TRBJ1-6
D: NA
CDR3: CASSPNLMNSPLHF
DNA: TGTGCCAGCAGCCCGAACTTGATGAATTCACCCCTCCACTTT

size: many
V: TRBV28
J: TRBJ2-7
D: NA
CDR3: CASSLVTYEQYF
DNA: TGTGCCAGCAGTTTAGTAACCTACGAGCAGTACTTC

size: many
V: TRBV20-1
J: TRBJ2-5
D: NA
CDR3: CSARGLAIQETQYF
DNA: TGCAGTGCTAGAGGTTTGGCGATCCAAGAGACCCAGTACTTC

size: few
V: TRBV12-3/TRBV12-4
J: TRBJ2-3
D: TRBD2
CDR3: CASSPGLVPTDTQYF
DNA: TGTGCCAGCAGCCCAGGACTAGTCCCCACAGATACGCAGTATTTT

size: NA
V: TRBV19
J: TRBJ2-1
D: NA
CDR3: CASSTTGEQFF
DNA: TGTGCCAGTAGTACTACTGGAGAGCAGTTCTTC